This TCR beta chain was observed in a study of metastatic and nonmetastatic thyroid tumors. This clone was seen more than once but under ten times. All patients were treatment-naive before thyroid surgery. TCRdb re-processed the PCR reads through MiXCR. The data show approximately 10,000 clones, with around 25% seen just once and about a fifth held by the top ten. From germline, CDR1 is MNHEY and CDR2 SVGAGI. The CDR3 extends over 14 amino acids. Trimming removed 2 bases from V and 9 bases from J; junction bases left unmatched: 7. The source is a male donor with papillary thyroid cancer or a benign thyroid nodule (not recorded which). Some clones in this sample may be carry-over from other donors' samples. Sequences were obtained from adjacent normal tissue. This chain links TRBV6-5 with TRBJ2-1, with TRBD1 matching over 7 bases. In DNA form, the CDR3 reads TGTGCCAGCAGTTACCGAGGGGGCGTCGGTGAGCAGTTCTTC. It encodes CASSYRGGVGEQFF.